These 31 T cell receptor beta chains originate from one sample sequenced in a study of CD8 T cells in ankylosing spondylitis. TCRdb independently ran MiXCR on the 5' RACE reads; one entry per CDR3 protein. The table lists under 120,000 distinct CDR3 sequences, less than 25% of them singletons. Sequencing was performed on synovial fluid, either unsorted or a sorted T cell fraction (not recorded which). These TCRs come from a male donor with ankylosing spondylitis.

This rearrangement joins TRBV15 to TRBJ1-5; no reliable D call. The CDR3 runs 17 residues. The V and J ends lost 3 bases and 2 bases respectively, with 17 bases between them. Germline lookup yields CDR1 LNHNV and CDR2 YYDKDF (reference sequence). As DNA, the CDR3 is TGTGCCACCAGCAGTCCGTCAGGTGGAGTGGGCAATCAGCCCCAGCATTTT. This gives the protein CATSSPSGGVGNQPQHF.

This clonotype was detected only a few times. The chain joins TRBV5-1 to TRBJ2-6, with D unresolved. Germline V gene lookup returns CDR1 SGHRS and CDR2 YFSETQ. The CDR3 is made up of 13 amino acids. V lost 2 bases and J lost 3, with 3 bases in between. The CDR3 here is CASSFFGANVLTF. CDR3 sequence (DNA): TGCGCCAGCAGCTTCTTTGGGGCCAACGTCCTGACTTTC.

In its sample, this clonotype was seen a few times. The J gene is TRBJ1-1, the V gene TRBV28; D gene uncertain. CDR3 length: 12 residues. Between the trimmed V and J ends, which lost 0 bases and 8 bases, there was a span of 7 bases. Germline values: CDR1 MDHEN, CDR2 SYDVKM. This CDR3 reads CASSLWGREAFF. CDR3 nucleotides: TGTGCCAGCAGTTTATGGGGCCGAGAAGCTTTCTTT.

The chain employs TRBV6-2 or TRBV6-3 and TRBJ2-1; 7 nucleotides line up with TRBD2. CDR3 length: 14 residues. The V gene end was trimmed by 7 bases and the J gene end by 4 bases; junction bases not matched to a gene: 7. Germline-derived CDR1 and CDR2 are MNHEY and SVGEGT. CDR3 loop: CASINQRGYNEQFF. The CDR3 DNA follows: TGTGCCAGCATCAATCAGCGGGGATACAATGAGCAGTTCTTC.

The chain combines TRBV18 with TRBJ1-6; TRBD1 matches 7 bases. From germline, CDR1 is KGHSH and CDR2 LQKENI. V shed 3 bases and J 0 bases; nucleotides not matched to a gene: 2. The CDR3 contains 16 residues. This chain's CDR3 is CASSPDRSSYNSPLHF. DNA of the CDR3: TGTGCCAGCTCACCGGACAGGAGCTCCTATAATTCACCCCTCCACTTT.

This clonotype was recorded a few times. V usage is TRBV30 and J usage is TRBJ2-1; D may be TRBD1 or TRBD2 (6 bases each). The CDR3 consists of 13 residues. Germline V gives CDR1 GTSNPN, CDR2 SVGIG (reference sequence). V lost 0 bases, J lost 9 bases, and 12 bases lay in between. The CDR3 DNA sequence: TGTGCCTGGAGTGTGGGGGGCCTAGGTGAGCAGTTCTTC. Protein product: CAWSVGGLGEQFF.

For the CDR3, the DNA is TGTGCCAGCAGTTTTGATGGCGGTGCCGTCACCGGGGAGCTGTTTTTT. It specifies CASSFDGGAVTGELFF. This sequence joins TRBV2 and TRBJ2-2; D remains unclear. With 5 bases removed from V and 4 bases from J, the gap between germline ends came to 17 bases. CDR1 and CDR2 from the germline V gene are SNHLY and FYNNEI. The CDR3 covers 16 residues.

The chain carries TRBV3-1 and TRBJ2-7; the match to TRBD2 covers 10 bases. The CDR3 is 13 residues long. The ends lost 6 bases at V and 5 bases at J; junction bases unmatched: 4. The V gene's germline CDR1 is LGHDT and CDR2 YNNKEL (reference sequence). DNA of the CDR3: TGTGCCAGCAGTAGCGGGAGGTTCAACGAGCAGTACTTC. Residues: CASSSGRFNEQYF.

This clonotype occurred many times. The rearrangement joins TRBV20-1 to TRBJ1-1, with 10 bases matching TRBD1. V shed 4 bases, J shed 3 bases, and the junction held 5 bases outside the gene matches. The CDR3 is 14 amino acids. Germline lookup yields CDR1 DFQATT and CDR2 SNEGSKA (reference sequence). The CDR3 DNA is TGCAGTGCTAATCTGGACAGGGGGGACACTGAAGCTTTCTTT. It codes for CSANLDRGDTEAFF.

The V call is TRBV3-1, the J call TRBJ2-3, with TRBD2 identical over 7 bases. Germline lookup yields CDR1 LGHDT and CDR2 YNNKEL (reference sequence). The ends lost 1 base at V and 11 bases at J; junction bases unmatched: 6. The CDR3 has 13 residues. The CDR3 here is CASSQGGLWRQYF. CDR3 nucleotides: TGTGCCAGCAGCCAAGGGGGACTATGGAGGCAGTATTTT.

This clonotype has only a few counts. The V and J genes are TRBV24-1 and TRBJ1-2, with TRBD1 matching over 8 bases. Germline-derived CDR1 and CDR2 are KGHDR and SFDVKD. The CDR3 loop spans 15 amino acids. With V trimmed by 4 bases and J by 8 bases, 11 bases remained unmatched. CDR3 region: CATSDPRQGSSGYTF. The CDR3 coding sequence is TGTGCCACCAGTGACCCCCGACAGGGGAGTAGCGGCTACACCTTC.

The chain uses TRBV28 and TRBJ2-5, with 8 bases matching TRBD1. The CDR3 covers 14 residues. Trimming took 5 bases from V and 2 from J; bases not matched to a gene: 4. Looked up from germline, CDR1 is MDHEN and CDR2 is SYDVKM. For the CDR3, the DNA is TGTGCCAGCAGTACAGGGGGTTGGCAAGAGACCCAGTACTTC. Residues: CASSTGGWQETQYF.

Many counts were recorded for this clonotype. The chain uses TRBV21-1 and TRBJ2-1; TRBD2, the D gene given by the table, was not confirmed from the DNA. TRBV21-1 is termed a pseudogene. CDR3 size: 15 residues. The CDR3 here is CATSRGEGGYNEQFF. The CDR3 DNA reads as TGTGCCACCAGCCGGGGGGAGGGAGGCTACAATGAGCAGTTCTTC.

The chain links TRBV15 to TRBJ2-3; D remains ambiguous. Looked up from germline, CDR1 is LNHNV and CDR2 is YYDKDF (reference sequence). Trimming cost V 0 bases and J 0 bases, with 13 bases left between them. There are 17 residues in the CDR3. The CDR3 spells CATSRDGRRRSTDTQYF. CDR3 DNA sequence: TGTGCCACCAGCAGAGATGGGCGGAGACGGAGCACAGATACGCAGTATTTT.

This clonotype occurred many times. The V call is TRBV7-2, the J call TRBJ1-3; 7 bases map to TRBD1. Germline V gene data show CDR1 as SGHTA and CDR2 as FQGNSA. V shed 5 bases and J 3 bases; nucleotides not matched to a gene: 4. CDR3 length: 14 amino acids. Written as DNA, the CDR3 is TGTGCCAGCAGCCTACAGGGGTTTGGAAACACCATATATTTT. Protein sequence: CASSLQGFGNTIYF.

In DNA form, the CDR3 reads TGTGCCAGCAGTTACGCGGTAGATCAGCCCCAGCATTTT. Amino acids: CASSYAVDQPQHF. This chain connects TRBV6-5 to TRBJ1-5; D gene unclear. Germline CDR1 MNHEY, CDR2 SVGAGI. The CDR3 runs to 13 residues. Trimming shortened V by 2 bases and J by 5 bases, and 7 bases separated the two germline ends.

V is TRBV5-1 and J is TRBJ1-6; perhaps TRBD1 as D (5 bases). The CDR3 has 14 residues. Trimming stripped 0 bases from V and 9 bases from J, with 10 bases between. CDR1 SGHRS and CDR2 YFSETQ come from the germline V gene. The CDR3 here is CASSLALDTSPLHF. CDR3 coding DNA: TGCGCCAGCAGCTTGGCTTTGGACACTTCACCCCTCCACTTT.

There are a few counts of this clonotype. CDR3 protein: CASSKDSVSTDTQYF. The CDR3 DNA is TGCGCCAGCAGCAAGGATTCCGTTAGCACAGATACGCAGTATTTT. The chain has TRBV5-1 and TRBJ2-3; no definite D call. CDR3 size: 15 residues. Germline V gene sequence: CDR1 SGHRS, CDR2 YFSETQ. The germline V and J ends were trimmed by 4 bases and 0 bases, with 12 bases remaining between them.

V is TRBV20-1 and J is TRBJ2-1, with D perhaps TRBD2 (6 bases). The CDR3 is 14 residues long. Per the germline V gene, CDR1 is DFQATT and CDR2 is SNEGSKA (reference sequence). V lost 6 bases and J lost 2, with 14 bases in between. CDR3 protein: CSAGDSLTYNEQFF. For the CDR3, the DNA is TGCAGTGCAGGGGACTCTCTTACCTACAATGAGCAGTTCTTC.

The table lists this clonotype with a count of one. This chain uses TRBV4-2 with TRBJ2-1, with TRBD2 matching over 7 bases. Germline values: CDR1 LGHNA, CDR2 YNFKEQ. This CDR3 is built from 16 residues. V was clipped by 5 bases and J by 0 bases; unmatched bases: 7. The CDR3 coding sequence is TGTGCCAGCAGCAGGTCACGCGGGAGCTCCTACAATGAGCAGTTCTTC. Protein product: CASSRSRGSSYNEQFF.

This clonotype has ten or more counts. The chain joins TRBV7-2 to TRBJ2-1, with D maybe TRBD2 (6 bases). This CDR3 spans 17 amino acids. Trimming took off 6 bases at V and 0 bases at J, with 18 bases between the two ends. Germline CDR1 and CDR2: SGHTA and FQGNSA. The CDR3 coding sequence is TGTGCCAGCAGAAGGACTATTTCCGGGAGCTCCTACAATGAGCAGTTCTTC. This gives the protein CASRRTISGSSYNEQFF.

The rearrangement joins TRBV3-1 to TRBJ1-1; D uncertain. The V and J ends lost 4 bases and 9 bases respectively, with 12 bases between them. The germline V gene encodes CDR1 LGHDT and CDR2 YNNKEL (reference sequence). The CDR3 is 12 amino acids. The CDR3 reads CASSRGPAQAFF. The CDR3 DNA reads as TGTGCCAGCAGCCGCGGACCCGCGCAAGCTTTCTTT. The entire variable domain, with the rest obtained from reference TRBV3-1 and TRBJ1-1, is as follows: DTAVSQTPKYLVTQMGNDKSIKCEQNLGHDTMYWYKQDSKKFLKIMFSYNNKELIINETVPNRFSPKSPDKAHLNLHINSLELGDSAVYFCASSRGPAQAFFGQGTRLTVV.

This chain connects TRBV29-1 to TRBJ1-2; no definite D call. The germline gives CDR1 SQVTM, CDR2 ANQGSEA. V lost 6 bases and J lost 0, with 20 bases in between. This CDR3 contains 16 residues. CDR3 nucleotide sequence: TGCAGCGTCCCAAGGACCACGGGTCGATCTAACTATGGCTACACCTTC. This codes for CSVPRTTGRSNYGYTF.

The sample holds a few counts of this clonotype. V gene TRBV2 combines with J gene TRBJ1-2, with 9 nucleotides matching TRBD1. V dropped 5 bases and J dropped 6; count of bases not matched to a gene: 13. CDR1 is SNHLY, CDR2 FYNNEI, per germline. The CDR3 covers 16 residues. This CDR3 reads CASSPKGQGLFDGYTF. The CDR3 DNA reads as TGTGCCAGCAGTCCTAAGGGACAGGGCCTTTTTGATGGCTACACCTTC.

This clonotype has more than one count but fewer than ten. The V call is TRBV7-6, the J call TRBJ1-1; no reliable D call. The V end lost 6 bases, the J end lost 2 bases, and 22 bases lay between the germline ends. Germline loops: CDR1 SGHVS, CDR2 FNYEAQ. The CDR3 sequence is 17 residues long. CDR3 nucleotides: TGTGCCAGCAGTCGGCCTCAAAAGTTTAGGACCAACACTGAAGCTTTCTTT. Translating it yields CASSRPQKFRTNTEAFF.

This clonotype has just a few counts. This chain uses TRBV7-9 with TRBJ2-3; maybe TRBD2 (6 bases). V was trimmed by 4 bases and J by 0 bases, leaving 14 bases between them. CDR1 is SEHNR, CDR2 FQNEAQ, per germline (reference sequence). This CDR3 has 16 residues. CDR3: CASSSTGLPSTDTQYF. In DNA form, the CDR3 reads TGTGCCAGCAGCTCCACGGGACTCCCTAGCACAGATACGCAGTATTTT.

V gene TRBV25-1 combines with J gene TRBJ2-5, with D possibly TRBD2 on 6 matching bases. The V gene lost 2 bases and the J gene lost 6 bases, with 10 bases spanning the gap. Germline values: CDR1 MGHDK, CDR2 SYGVNS. This CDR3 region has 13 residues. In DNA form, the CDR3 reads TGTGCCAGCAGTGAAGCCGGGGGTAAGACCCAGTACTTC. This translates into CASSEAGGKTQYF.

Many counts were recorded for this clonotype. The chain combines TRBV20-1 with TRBJ2-3, with 8 bases lining up with TRBD1. CDR3 length equals 16 residues. After removal of 0 bases from V and 1 base from J, the junction contained 6 bases not matched to a gene. The germline gives CDR1 DFQATT, CDR2 SNEGSKA (reference sequence). CDR3 amino acids: CSARDSRTGRTDTQYF. CDR3 DNA sequence: TGCAGTGCTAGAGATTCCAGGACAGGGCGCACAGATACGCAGTATTTT.

The count of this clonotype is one. The chain carries TRBV5-8 and TRBJ1-5; D gene uncertain. This CDR3 spans 14 amino acids. The germline gives CDR1 SGHTS, CDR2 YDEGEE. With 5 bases removed from V and 10 bases from J, the gap between germline ends came to 19 bases. The CDR3: CASSRRRPLLPQHF. CDR3 DNA: TGTGCCAGCAGTAGGAGACGTCCTCTTTTACCCCAGCATTTT.

This clonotype was observed a handful of times. The CDR3 is CSVEDTSGTYEQYF. The CDR3 bases are TGCAGCGTTGAAGATACCAGCGGGACCTACGAGCAGTACTTC. The V gene is TRBV29-1, the J gene TRBJ2-7; 7 bases match TRBD2. Germline V CDR1 and CDR2: SQVTM, ANQGSEA. Trimming at V came to 0 bases and at J to 2 bases, leaving 4 bases not matched to a gene. The length of the CDR3 is 14 residues.

This rearrangement joins TRBV20-1 to TRBJ2-2; D may be TRBD1 (5 bases). The CDR3 totals 15 residues. Germline loops: CDR1 DFQATT, CDR2 SNEGSKA (reference sequence). Trimming pared 6 bases from V and 3 bases from J, leaving 17 bases between. CDR3: CSAQKGFWDTGELFF. For the CDR3, the DNA is TGCAGTGCGCAGAAGGGGTTTTGGGACACCGGGGAGCTGTTTTTT.